Sequencing of this T cell receptor (beta chain) was carried out in a study of blood T cell repertoires in COVID-19. This table comes from immunoSEQ multiplex PCR, and its TCRdb copy is limited to in-frame clones, with some not included. The profile shows under 150,000 clones, around four fifths of them singletons. This CDR3 spans 19 amino acids. Germline CDR1 is SGDLS and CDR2 is YYNGEE. Trimming cost V 8 bases and J 6 bases; bases outside gene matches: 22. The origin of this receptor is a human donor in a cohort sampled during active COVID-19. Sequences were obtained from peripheral blood. J is TRBJ2-6 and V is TRBV9, with TRBD2 matching 8 bases. CDR3 in amino acids: CASASGAPGGAGKANVLTF. The CDR3 DNA follows: TGTGCCAGTGCGTCCGGCGCCCCCGGGGGGGCCGGAAAGGCCAACGTCCTGACTTTC.